The present T cell receptor (beta chain) was sequenced within a study of cytomegalovirus exposure and HLA in healthy donors. Findings and caveats of the study: A highly shared variant cluster was judged a likely technical artifact.

The PCR used 60 Vbeta and 13 Jbeta primers. TCRdb's copy holds only in-frame clones and misses some; the assay was immunoSEQ multiplex PCR. The table records more than 90,000 clones, 60% to 85% of them present only once. To note about this clone: Its antigen is not identified.

The CDR3 totals 16 residues. Germline V gene sequence: CDR1 SQVTM, CDR2 ANQGSEA. V dropped 6 bases and J dropped 7; count of bases not matched to a gene: 17. This TCR came from a middle-aged man in good health and CMV-seropositive. The sequenced sample was PBMCs. The gene calls are TRBV29-1 and TRBJ1-4; 7 nucleotides agree with TRBD1. The CDR3 reads CSVSRTTGVRSEKLFF. DNA of the CDR3: TGCAGCGTCAGTCGCACCACAGGGGTGAGAAGTGAAAAACTGTTTTTT. The full variable domain, with the rest looked up from reference TRBV29-1 and TRBJ1-4, is SAVISQKPSRDICQRGTSLTIQCQVDSQVTMMFWYRQQPGQSLTLIATANQGSEATYESGFVIDKFPISRPNLTFSTLTVSNMSPEDSSIYLCSVSRTTGVRSEKLFFGSGTQLSVL.